Below are 14 T cell receptor beta chains sequenced from a single sample in a study of T cell changes during pregnancy in multiple sclerosis. The repertoire was sequenced with immunoSEQ multiplex PCR; TCRdb's copy has only in-frame clones and lacks some. The table includes under 85,000 clones, over 75% detected once. Source: CD4+ T cells from peripheral blood mononuclear cells, taken in the third trimester of pregnancy. The receptors shown here come from a female donor in good health, enrolled as a control in a pregnancy study.

The V and J genes are TRBV30 and TRBJ1-1; TRBD1 might be the D (6 bases). The germline gives CDR1 GTSNPN, CDR2 SVGIG (reference sequence). This CDR3 region has 14 residues. V lost 3 bases to trimming and J lost 4 bases, with 15 bases between them. The chain's CDR3 is CAWRGARTVTEAFF. The CDR3 DNA reads as TGTGCCTGGAGGGGGGCTAGGACGGTCACTGAAGCTTTCTTT.

The chain couples TRBV5-4 to TRBJ1-4; TRBD1 matches 7 bases. Germline assignment: CDR1 SGHNT and CDR2 YYREEE (reference sequence). The CDR3 loop spans 16 amino acids. The junction had 6 bases not matched to a gene; V was cut back by 4 bases and J by 0 bases. In DNA, the CDR3 is TGTGCCAGCAGCCCGGGGACAGTTGCAACTAATGAAAAACTGTTTTTT. This sequence encodes CASSPGTVATNEKLFF.

This chain connects TRBV18 to TRBJ2-5; tentatively, D is TRBD2 (6 bases). Trimming left V 2 bases short and J 2 bases short, with 12 bases between. The CDR3 is made up of 15 amino acids. Germline CDR1 is KGHSH and CDR2 is LQKENI. In nucleotides, the CDR3 is TGTGCCAGCTCACCAAGGTGGACTACTCAAGAGACCCAGTACTTC. Protein: CASSPRWTTQETQYF.

The rearrangement joins TRBV27 to TRBJ1-1, with D possibly TRBD1 on 6 matching bases. The V gene's germline CDR1 is MNHEY and CDR2 SMNVEV (reference sequence). CDR3 length equals 21 residues. Trimming shortened V by 7 bases and J by 1 base, and 34 bases separated the two germline ends. The CDR3 bases are TGTGCCAGCAACCCTCGCCGGGTCGCTCTTACGGCAGGGGCTCCGAACACTGAAGCTTTCTTT. Amino acids: CASNPRRVALTAGAPNTEAFF.

The genes are TRBV19 and TRBJ2-7, with TRBD2 matching 8 bases. The germline V gene encodes CDR1 LNHDA and CDR2 SQIVND (reference sequence). V shed 8 bases and J 0 bases; nucleotides not matched to a gene: 6. The CDR3 spans 14 residues. The CDR3 DNA is TGTGCCAGTCATCGGGGGGGCTCCTCCTACGAGCAGTACTTC. It translates to CASHRGGSSYEQYF.

The rearrangement links TRBV20-1 to TRBJ1-3; possible D gene TRBD1, 5 bases. Deletions cut 5 bases from V and 4 bases from J, with 6 bases between. Germline-derived CDR1 and CDR2 are DFQATT and SNEGSKA (reference sequence). The CDR3 runs 11 residues. The CDR3 reads CSAGGGNTIYF. The CDR3 region has the DNA TGCAGTGCTGGGGGGGGAAACACCATATATTTT.

J is TRBJ1-5 and V is TRBV2, with D unclear. Germline V CDR1 and CDR2: SNHLY, FYNNEI. This CDR3 comprises 14 residues. V was cut by 3 bases and J by 4 bases, with 10 bases left in between. The CDR3 spells CASSEGRINQPQHF. As DNA, the CDR3 is TGTGCCAGCAGTGAGGGGAGGATTAATCAGCCCCAGCATTTT.

A single count supports this clone. The CDR3 here is CASSIGVPLAGGIPQYF. The DNA of the CDR3 is TGTGCCAGTAGTATAGGGGTCCCCCTTGCAGGGGGGATTCCCCAGTACTTC. The chain links TRBV19 to TRBJ2-5, with a possible D match to TRBD1 (7 bases). CDR1 and CDR2 from the germline V gene are LNHDA and SQIVND (reference sequence). This CDR3 has 17 amino acids. Between the trimmed V and J ends, which lost 1 base and 9 bases, there was a span of 24 bases.

The chain uses TRBV4-2 and TRBJ1-5, with 7 bases matching TRBD1. V was pared by 5 bases and J by 2 bases, with 6 bases of the junction left unmatched. This CDR3 comprises 15 residues. Germline lookup yields CDR1 LGHNA and CDR2 YNFKEQ. The CDR3 region has the DNA TGTGCCAGCAGCTCTAGACAGGGCCGCAATCAGCCCCAGCATTTT. Its protein is CASSSRQGRNQPQHF.

This clone was found once. J is TRBJ1-6 and V is TRBV2; TRBD1 matches at 7 bases. The CDR3 totals 15 residues. J lost 7 bases, V lost 7 bases, and 10 bases had no gene match. The germline V gene has CDR1 SNHLY and CDR2 FYNNEI. This CDR3 is CASTRTGTANSPLHF. The CDR3 bases are TGTGCCAGCACCCGAACCGGGACAGCGAATTCACCCCTCCACTTT.

The CDR3 bases are TGCGCCAGCAGCTTGATCCCGGGACAGGACACCTTC. Translating gives CASSLIPGQDTF. The rearrangement links TRBV5-1 to TRBJ1-2, with 8 bases identical to TRBD1. V was clipped by 1 base and J by 12 bases; unmatched bases: 5. Germline lookup yields CDR1 SGHRS and CDR2 YFSETQ. The CDR3 spans 12 residues. Supplemented by reference TRBV5-1 and TRBJ1-2, the full variable domain reads KAGVTQTPRYLIKTRGQQVTLSCSPISGHRSVSWYQQTPGQGLQFLFEYFSETQRNKGNFPGRFSGRQFSNSRSEMNVSTLELGDSALYLCASSLIPGQDTFGSGTRLTVV.

The rearrangement uses TRBV19 and TRBJ2-6, with a possible D match to TRBD1 (5 bases). With 3 bases removed from V and 1 base from J, the gap between germline ends came to 10 bases. Germline-derived CDR1 and CDR2 are LNHDA and SQIVND (reference sequence). The CDR3 length is 16 residues. CDR3 in DNA: TGTGCCAGTAGTATTCAGGGCGCTTCTGGGGCCAACGTCCTGACTTTC. It translates to CASSIQGASGANVLTF.

This chain uses TRBV5-1 with TRBJ2-1, with 7 bases lining up with TRBD1. CDR1 and CDR2 from the germline V gene are SGHRS and YFSETQ. This CDR3 region has 15 residues. V shed 0 bases, J shed 7 bases, and the junction held 7 bases outside the gene matches. CDR3 sequence (DNA): TGCGCCAGCAGCTTGGACAGGGGCCTAGGTAATGAGCAGTTCTTC. This codes for CASSLDRGLGNEQFF.

This sequence joins TRBV7-3 and TRBJ2-1; 8 bases are a match to TRBD2. With 5 bases clipped from V and 2 bases from J, the junction kept 8 bases outside the gene matches. The CDR3 spans 16 residues. The germline gives CDR1 SGHTA, CDR2 FQGTGA. This CDR3 is CASSRRGDRPYNEQFF. The CDR3 nucleotides read TGTGCCAGCAGCCGGCGGGGGGACCGACCCTACAATGAGCAGTTCTTC.